This T cell receptor (beta chain) was sequenced for a study of T cells in Graves' hyperthyroidism and ophthalmopathy. Germline values: CDR1 SGHVS, CDR2 FNYEAQ. V lost 6 bases to trimming and J lost 2 bases, with 11 bases between them. The CDR3 is 15 amino acids. Duration under 3 months, a NOSPECS grade of at least 4, and a Clinical Activity Score of at least 3 characterized the ophthalmopathy patients. Amplified TCR beta CDR3 regions derived from RNA transcripts. In the first-round RT-PCR of the TCR CDR3, the HTBI primer set was used. In TCRdb, the multiplex PCR reads were re-called with MiXCR into one record per CDR3 protein. Of about 260,000 distinct CDR3 sequences in the sample, 16% were seen once. This clonotype has ten or more counts.

The chain joins TRBV7-6 to TRBJ2-6; no definite D call. Sample: blood. The receptor comes from a woman aged 18-30 years with Graves' ophthalmopathy. The CDR3 DNA reads as TGTGCCAGCAGGCCCCTTAGTACTGGGGCCAACGTCCTGACTTTC. Protein sequence: CASRPLSTGANVLTF.